Listed here are 30 T cell receptor beta chains from one sample, sequenced in a study of shared clonotypes between healthy human individuals. Libraries were prepared by immunoSEQ multiplex PCR; TCRdb keeps only in-frame clonotypes and omits some of them. The repertoire holds 2 million to 2.5 million clones, over 90% seen once, with 0.3% to 0.4% in the top ten. Specimen: naive CD4+ T cells from PBMCs. Stated subset: CD45RA+ positively selected. Every receptor here comes from a man in his late teens or twenties in good health. Some clones in this sample may be carry-over from other donors' samples.

This clone was found a few times. This chain uses TRBV10-3 with TRBJ1-5; D call uncertain. The V gene's germline CDR1 is ENHRY and CDR2 SYGVKD. CDR3 length: 14 residues. V dropped 0 bases and J dropped 6 bases, with 9 bases sitting between them. The CDR3 nucleotides are TGTGCCATCAGTGAGTCTGGAGGATTTCAGCCCCAGCATTTT. Encoded protein: CAISESGGFQPQHF.

This chain links TRBV29-1 with TRBJ2-1; 9 bases align to TRBD2. This CDR3 region has 16 residues. Germline CDR1 is SQVTM and CDR2 is ANQGSEA. V gave up 7 bases and J gave up 6 bases; unmatched junction bases: 16. This chain's CDR3 is CSAHRPGLALSNEQFF. CDR3 bases: TGCAGCGCGCACCGTCCGGGACTAGCATTAAGCAATGAGCAGTTCTTC.

The V gene is TRBV9, the J gene TRBJ1-4, with TRBD1 matching 8 bases. Per the germline V gene, CDR1 is SGDLS and CDR2 is YYNGEE. V was clipped by 0 bases and J by 8 bases; unmatched bases: 6. The CDR3 has 15 amino acids. The CDR3 sequence: CASSVGDRGLEKLFF. CDR3 bases: TGTGCCAGCAGCGTAGGTGACAGGGGTTTAGAAAAACTGTTTTTT.

The V gene is TRBV7-2, the J gene TRBJ1-3; D is unresolved. The germline V gene has CDR1 SGHTA and CDR2 FQGNSA. The CDR3 is 13 amino acids. V was trimmed by 7 bases and J by 2 bases, leaving 9 bases between them. Written as DNA, the CDR3 is TGTGCCAGCACGGGATATGCTGGAAACACCATATATTTT. This codes for CASTGYAGNTIYF.

The chain carries TRBV7-6 and TRBJ2-7, with TRBD1 matching 8 bases. CDR3 length: 15 amino acids. The germline V gene encodes CDR1 SGHVS and CDR2 FNYEAQ. Germline trimming cut 5 bases from V and 1 base from J; bases unmatched to any gene: 7. The CDR3 DNA is TGTGCCAGCAGCCAGGTCACAGGGGGGTCCTACGAGCAGTACTTC. Its protein is CASSQVTGGSYEQYF.

This clone was recorded once. In the same sample, other DNA sequences code for this CDR3. The chain has TRBV2 and TRBJ1-3, with a weak D call TRBD1 (5 bases). CDR3 length equals 14 residues. Germline CDR1 and CDR2: SNHLY and FYNNEI. The V end lost 6 bases, the J end lost 0 bases, and 9 bases lay between the germline ends. Here the CDR3 DNA reads TGTGCCAGCAGCGCAGGGAGCTCTGGAAACACCATATATTTT. It is translated as CASSAGSSGNTIYF.

This clone showed up just once. J is TRBJ2-1 and V is TRBV9; 9 bases are a match to TRBD2. Trimming removed 0 bases from V and 8 bases from J; junction bases left unmatched: 15. Germline CDR1 SGDLS, CDR2 YYNGEE. The CDR3 is made up of 18 amino acids. The CDR3 DNA follows: TGTGCCAGCAGCGTAGCGGTGAGGGCTAGCGGGAAGGGCGATGAGCAGTTCTTC. This gives the protein CASSVAVRASGKGDEQFF.

The chain joins TRBV28 to TRBJ2-7, with a weak D call TRBD2 (5 bases). From germline, CDR1 is MDHEN and CDR2 SYDVKM. Trimming took 10 bases from V and 6 from J, leaving 16 bases between them. The CDR3 is 12 residues long. The CDR3 here is CATRLGDAEQYF. The CDR3 nucleotides are TGTGCCACCCGGCTGGGAGACGCCGAGCAGTACTTC.

The rearrangement joins TRBV14 to TRBJ1-1; 7 positions agree with TRBD1. Germline loops: CDR1 SGHDN, CDR2 FVKESK. CDR3 size: 13 residues. The V gene end was trimmed by 8 bases and the J gene end by 10 bases; junction bases not matched to a gene: 13. The CDR3 DNA reads as TGTGCCAGCTTCCGGACAGGCCAACTGGGAGCTTTCTTT. The encoded protein is CASFRTGQLGAFF.

The chain recombines TRBV7-9 with TRBJ1-1; no clear D gene. Trimming cost V 5 bases and J 8 bases, with 12 bases left between them. The CDR3 has 12 amino acids. Germline V CDR1 and CDR2: SEHNR, FQNEAQ (reference sequence). CDR3 amino acids: CASSTFPPEAFF. Here the CDR3 DNA reads TGTGCCAGCAGCACCTTCCCTCCGGAAGCTTTCTTT.

The table lists this clone with a few counts. The chain uses TRBV5-1 and TRBJ1-1; D call uncertain. Germline CDR1 and CDR2: SGHRS and YFSETQ. CDR3 length equals 15 residues. V lost 0 bases and J lost 1, with 10 bases in between. In DNA form, the CDR3 reads TGCGCCAGCAGCTTGGATTGGGCTTCGAACACTGAAGCTTTCTTT. Translating it yields CASSLDWASNTEAFF.

The V call is TRBV7-3, the J call TRBJ2-1, with TRBD2 matching over 10 bases. CDR1 is SGHTA and CDR2 is FQGTGA in the germline V gene. J was trimmed by 2 bases and V by 5 bases; bases with no gene match: 9. CDR3 length: 17 residues. CDR3 coding DNA: TGTGCCAGCAGCCCCGGTCGGCTAGCGGGGGCCTACAATGAGCAGTTCTTC. Its protein is CASSPGRLAGAYNEQFF.

This chain uses TRBV7-9 with TRBJ1-1; D is ambiguous. There are 15 residues in the CDR3. Trimming pared 3 bases from V and 3 bases from J, leaving 14 bases between. The V gene's germline CDR1 is SEHNR and CDR2 FQNEAQ (reference sequence). The CDR3 reads CASSFGGGLYTEAFF. In DNA form, the CDR3 reads TGTGCCAGCAGCTTCGGTGGAGGGCTTTACACTGAAGCTTTCTTT.

The gene calls are TRBV14 and TRBJ1-3; D call uncertain. Germline V gene sequence: CDR1 SGHDN, CDR2 FVKESK. The ends were cut back, 0 bases at V and 2 bases at J, with 14 bases in the middle. This CDR3 has 17 amino acids. CDR3 in amino acids: CASSQDYWRGTGNTIYF. The CDR3 bases are TGTGCCAGCAGCCAAGACTACTGGCGGGGTACTGGAAACACCATATATTTT. The whole variable domain, filled in from reference TRBV14 and TRBJ1-3, reads EAGVTQFPSHSVIEKGQTVTLRCDPISGHDNLYWYRRVMGKEIKFLLHFVKESKQDESGMPNNRFLAERTGGTYSTLKVQPAELEDSGVYFCASSQDYWRGTGNTIYFGEGSWLTVV.

J is TRBJ2-7 and V is TRBV5-1; 7 bases map to TRBD2. The length of the CDR3 is 15 residues. Trimming cost V 3 bases and J 1 base; bases outside gene matches: 7. The germline V gene has CDR1 SGHRS and CDR2 YFSETQ. The CDR3 is CASSWGGSSSYEQYF. CDR3 coding DNA: TGCGCCAGCAGCTGGGGGGGATCCTCGTCCTACGAGCAGTACTTC.

The chain links TRBV19 to TRBJ1-1; D gene uncertain. V lost 6 bases to trimming and J lost 1 base, with 9 bases between them. The CDR3 contains 13 residues. Germline loops: CDR1 LNHDA, CDR2 SQIVND (reference sequence). The CDR3 DNA reads TGTGCCAGTAGCCTTACTCCGAACACTGAAGCTTTCTTT. Protein sequence: CASSLTPNTEAFF.

The chain joins TRBV2 to TRBJ2-1; the match to TRBD2 covers 12 bases. Per germline, CDR1 SNHLY and CDR2 FYNNEI. The CDR3 covers 16 residues. V shed 6 bases and J 4 bases; nucleotides not matched to a gene: 7. CDR3 region: CASSGRLAGAYNEQFF. The CDR3 DNA reads TGTGCCAGCAGCGGTAGACTAGCGGGAGCTTACAATGAGCAGTTCTTC. The whole variable domain, filled in from reference TRBV2 and TRBJ2-1, reads EPEVTQTPSHQVTQMGQEVILRCVPISNHLYFYWYRQILGQKVEFLVSFYNNEISEKSEIFDDQFSVERPDGSNFTLKIRSTKLEDSAMYFCASSGRLAGAYNEQFFGPGTRLTVL.

The chain uses TRBV7-9 and TRBJ1-1, with D unresolved. The CDR3 extends over 13 amino acids. CDR1 is SEHNR, CDR2 FQNEAQ, per germline (reference sequence). The V end was cut by 5 bases, the J end by 6 bases, with 13 bases between. In nucleotides, the CDR3 is TGTGCCAGCAGCCTAGACACGGGCGCTGAAGCTTTCTTT. This translates into CASSLDTGAEAFF.

The chain uses TRBV5-1 and TRBJ2-1, with TRBD2 matching 11 bases. Germline CDR1 is SGHRS and CDR2 is YFSETQ. The CDR3 consists of 15 residues. V gave up 4 bases and J gave up 6 bases; unmatched junction bases: 6. In DNA form, the CDR3 reads TGCGCCAGCAGCACGACTAGCGGGGCCCTCAATGAGCAGTTCTTC. Protein: CASSTTSGALNEQFF.

This chain connects TRBV9 to TRBJ2-7; TRBD1 matches at 7 bases. Germline V lookup: CDR1 SGDLS, CDR2 YYNGEE. The CDR3 is made up of 16 amino acids. With V trimmed by 1 base and J by 3 bases, 10 bases remained unmatched. The CDR3 loop is CASSVSYGQAIYEQYF. Here the CDR3 DNA reads TGTGCCAGCAGCGTATCTTACGGACAGGCCATCTACGAGCAGTACTTC.

CDR3 in DNA: TGTGCCAGCAGCCTAGGACTAGCGGGAGGGGGGCCAGAGACCCAGTACTTC. Translating it yields CASSLGLAGGGPETQYF. The rearrangement links TRBV7-9 to TRBJ2-5, with TRBD2 identical over 15 bases. This CDR3 region has 17 residues. Germline-derived CDR1 and CDR2 are SEHNR and FQNEAQ (reference sequence). With V trimmed by 5 bases and J by 4 bases, 8 bases remained unmatched.

J is TRBJ2-1 and V is TRBV18; D ambiguous. The CDR3 is 17 residues long. The germline CDR1 and CDR2 sequences are KGHSH and LQKENI. V gave up 0 bases and J gave up 0 bases, with 12 bases separating them. The DNA of the CDR3 is TGTGCCAGCTCACCACCCTTGGTCGGCGGCTCCTACAATGAGCAGTTCTTC. Amino acid sequence: CASSPPLVGGSYNEQFF.

CDR3 in amino acids: CASSLERIDFGALYSNQPQHF. DNA of the CDR3: TGTGCCAGCAGCTTAGAACGGATTGATTTCGGGGCTTTGTATAGCAATCAGCCCCAGCATTTT. This chain joins TRBV7-8 and TRBJ1-5; weak D call: TRBD1 (5 bases). The CDR3 consists of 21 residues. The germline gives CDR1 SGHVS, CDR2 FQNEAQ. The V gene lost 1 base and the J gene lost 0 bases, with 25 bases spanning the gap.

V is TRBV28 and J is TRBJ1-5; 8 nucleotides align to TRBD1. This CDR3 has 16 amino acids. The ends lost 3 bases at V and 0 bases at J; junction bases unmatched: 4. Germline lookup yields CDR1 MDHEN and CDR2 SYDVKM. CDR3 nucleotides: TGTGCCAGCAGTTTTGGGACAGGCGGTAGCAATCAGCCCCAGCATTTT. The encoded protein is CASSFGTGGSNQPQHF.

The chain uses TRBV29-1 and TRBJ2-7; 7 bases map to TRBD2. Looked up from germline, CDR1 is SQVTM and CDR2 is ANQGSEA. Trimming removed 4 bases from V and 3 bases from J; junction bases left unmatched: 3. This CDR3 region has 12 residues. CDR3 in amino acids: CSVGGGDYEQYF. The CDR3 coding sequence is TGCAGCGTTGGTGGGGGGGACTACGAGCAGTACTTC.

The CDR3 region has the DNA TGTGCCAGCAGCCCCCGGACTAGCGGGAGTGGAGAGACCCAGTACTTC. Amino acids: CASSPRTSGSGETQYF. The chain combines TRBV7-8 with TRBJ2-5, with 13 nucleotides matching TRBD2. The germline V gene encodes CDR1 SGHVS and CDR2 FQNEAQ. The CDR3 is made up of 16 amino acids. After removal of 5 bases from V and 4 bases from J, the junction contained 7 bases not matched to a gene.

The CDR3 here is CASSQEVSVGDEKLFF. DNA for the CDR3: TGCGCCAGCAGCCAAGAGGTCAGCGTAGGTGATGAAAAACTGTTTTTT. The rearrangement links TRBV4-3 to TRBJ1-4; D ambiguous. V was pared by 0 bases and J by 6 bases, with 14 bases between. This CDR3 has 16 residues. Germline V gene sequence: CDR1 LGHNA, CDR2 YSLEER.

Comment on this clone: This specimen includes other DNA sequences encoding the same CDR3. The J gene is TRBJ2-1, the V gene TRBV2; TRBD2 is a possible D gene (6 bases). Germline CDR1 and CDR2: SNHLY and FYNNEI. V dropped 5 bases and J dropped 7 bases, with 9 bases sitting between them. The CDR3 length is 12 residues. CDR3 sequence: CASSYSGNEQFF. CDR3 bases: TGTGCCAGCAGTTATAGCGGAAATGAGCAGTTCTTC.

The chain employs TRBV9 and TRBJ2-5; 8 positions match TRBD1. Germline values: CDR1 SGDLS, CDR2 YYNGEE. This CDR3 contains 13 residues. Trimming removed 5 bases from V and 4 bases from J; junction bases left unmatched: 4. For the CDR3, the DNA is TGTGCCAGCAGTACGGGACAGGCAGAGACCCAGTACTTC. The encoded protein is CASSTGQAETQYF.

In regard to this clone: At the DNA level, this CDR3 is encoded by other sequences in the same sample as well. The chain recombines TRBV4-2 with TRBJ1-3; the D is unclear. Germline CDR1 is LGHNA and CDR2 is YNFKEQ. The CDR3 spans 17 residues. V shed 0 bases and J shed 0 bases, with 12 bases lying between them. The CDR3 DNA reads as TGTGCCAGCAGCCAAGAAGCGACTAGCCACTCTGGAAACACCATATATTTT. Translated, it gives CASSQEATSHSGNTIYF.